These T cell receptor beta chains were read from a single sample in a study of T cells after yellow fever vaccination. TCRdb re-analysed the 5' RACE reads in MiXCR, keeping a single row per CDR3 protein. The sample lists 500,000 to 650,000 distinct CDR3 sequences, approximately 16% seen once, with around 15% in the top ten. The sequencing used PBMCs, collected 5 days after the first yellow fever vaccination. These receptors came from a young man who received the YFV17D yellow fever vaccine. Each CDR3 is given with its conserved first and last residue. D genes are given only for firm matches. The size of a clone is reported for some rows only, either as once, few or many, or as a class for expanded clones.

j_call	v_call	d_call	clone_size	cdr3_nt	cdr3_aa
TRBJ1-2	TRBV3-1	.	few	TGTGCCAGCAGCCAAGTGACAGGTGCTAACTATGGCTACACCTTC	CASSQVTGANYGYTF
TRBJ2-7	TRBV4-3	TRBD1	few	TGCGCCAGCAGCCAAGCGAGGGGGCAAATCCTTTACGAGCAGTACTTC	CASSQARGQILYEQYF
TRBJ1-2	TRBV20-1	.	few	TGCAGTGCCCCTGCGGACATTTACTATGGCTACACCTTC	CSAPADIYYGYTF
TRBJ1-1	TRBV6-2/TRBV6-3	.	few	TGTGCCAGCAGTTCCAGCCAACGGTCCGCTGAAGCTTTCTTT	CASSSSQRSAEAFF
TRBJ2-1	TRBV9	TRBD2	.	TGTGCCAGCAGCGTAGGACTAGCTTCGATCGATGAGCAGTTCTTC	CASSVGLASIDEQFF
TRBJ2-4	TRBV6-2/TRBV6-3	.	few	TGTGCCGCGGGCCGGGACATTCAGTACTTC	CAAGRDIQYF
TRBJ2-7	TRBV5-4	.	few	TGTGCCAGCAGCCGCGACGGGAACGCCTACGAGCAGTACTTC	CASSRDGNAYEQYF
TRBJ2-2	TRBV5-1	.	many	TGTGCCAGCAGCTTAGACACCGGGGAGCTGTTTTTT	CASSLDTGELFF
TRBJ1-3	TRBV4-3	.	many	TGCGCCAGCAGCCAAGAGTCTCGCACCATATATTTT	CASSQESRTIYF
TRBJ2-3	TRBV20-1	.	few	TGCAGTGCTAGAGATATAGCGGATAACACAGATACGCAGTATTTT	CSARDIADNTDTQYF
TRBJ1-4	TRBV2	.	.	TGTGCCAGCAGGGTAATCAGCCTGCCGAGGGGTGAAAAACTGTTTTTT	CASRVISLPRGEKLFF
TRBJ2-2	TRBV6-1	.	.	TGTGCCAGCAACCGACGCCAGGGAAACACCGGGGAGCTGTTTTTT	CASNRRQGNTGELFF
TRBJ1-3	TRBV12-3/TRBV12-4	.	few	TGTGCCAGCATACCGGGAAGTGGCAACACCATATATTTT	CASIPGSGNTIYF
TRBJ2-3	TRBV7-2	.	few	TGTGCCAGCAGCTCACCCCGGGACCAAGGTCCGGGTACGCAGTATTTT	CASSSPRDQGPGTQYF
TRBJ2-5	TRBV20-1	.	few	TGCAGTGTGTATAGCGGCGGCCAAGAGACCCAGTACTTC	CSVYSGGQETQYF
TRBJ2-3	TRBV5-4	TRBD2	few	TGTGCCAGCAGCCCCGGCGGGGGTTCGATCCATACGCAGTATTTT	CASSPGGGSIHTQYF
TRBJ1-3	TRBV6-1	.	.	TGTGCCAGCCGTGTTATTCCCACTGGAAACACCATATATTTT	CASRVIPTGNTIYF
TRBJ2-3	TRBV27	.	few	TGTGCCAGCGGGTATAGCGGAAAAGATACGCAGTATTTT	CASGYSGKDTQYF
TRBJ1-2	TRBV28	.	.	TGTGCCAGCAGTTTTCTACAGGTATCTGACTATGGCTACACCTTC	CASSFLQVSDYGYTF
TRBJ2-3	TRBV3-1	.	.	TGTGCCAGCAGCCGGGTGGCTAGCACAGATACGCAGTATTTT	CASSRVASTDTQYF
TRBJ1-4	TRBV4-3	.	few	TGCGCCAGCAGCCAAGGACAGTTGCATGAAAAACTGTTTTTT	CASSQGQLHEKLFF
TRBJ2-5	TRBV12-3/TRBV12-4	.	few	TGTGCCAGCAGTCCATCTCCGGGACCACAAGAGACCCAGTACTTC	CASSPSPGPQETQYF
TRBJ1-5	TRBV28	TRBD1	once	TGTGCCAGCAGTTTGTCCGGGACAGGGTCGGATCAGCCCCAGCATTTT	CASSLSGTGSDQPQHF
TRBJ2-1	TRBV7-2	TRBD2	few	TGTGCCAGCAGCTTTCTAGCGGTATTGTTCTTC	CASSFLAVLFF
TRBJ1-5	TRBV9	.	.	TGTGCCAGCAGCGTAGAAGGAGACGGAGGACAGCCCCAGCATTTT	CASSVEGDGGQPQHF
TRBJ1-4	TRBV29-1	.	many	TGCAGCGTTGAAGATCTGGCCGGGGAAAAACTGTTTTTT	CSVEDLAGEKLFF
TRBJ2-2	TRBV4-1	.	.	TGCGCCAGCAGCCGCGTAGGGTCGGCCACCGGGGAGCTGTTTTTT	CASSRVGSATGELFF
TRBJ2-5	TRBV7-9	.	.	TGTGCCAGCAGCCCGCTTCAGGGTAGCGAGACCCAGTACTTC	CASSPLQGSETQYF
TRBJ2-3	TRBV20-1	.	few	TGCAGTGCTAGGAATAGCGGCACAGATACGCAGTATTTT	CSARNSGTDTQYF
TRBJ1-4	TRBV19	.	.	TGTGCCAGTAGGATTTCCACGGGGTCGGGTGAAAAACTGTTTTTT	CASRISTGSGEKLFF
TRBJ2-5	TRBV20-1	TRBD1	few	TGCAGTGCTAGACGAAACAGGGGATCGGCAGAGACCCAGTACTTC	CSARRNRGSAETQYF
TRBJ2-1	TRBV10-2	.	.	TGCGCCAGCAGTGATGGCAGTGGCGATGAGCAGTTCTTC	CASSDGSGDEQFF
TRBJ2-3	TRBV6-1	TRBD1	.	TGTGCCAGCACGGGACAGTCGGGAGATACGCAGTATTTT	CASTGQSGDTQYF
TRBJ2-5	TRBV24-1	TRBD1	.	TGTGCCACCAGTGAAGCGGGACAGGGGAAGAGAACCCAGTACTTC	CATSEAGQGKRTQYF
TRBJ2-2	TRBV5-1	TRBD1	few	TGCGCCAGCTCCCAGGGGGACAGAGTCATCGGGGAGCTGTTTTTT	CASSQGDRVIGELFF
TRBJ2-5	TRBV5-1	.	.	TGCGCCAGCAGCTTGGCCGGGACTCCCCAAGAGACCCAGTACTTC	CASSLAGTPQETQYF
TRBJ1-4	TRBV4-1	.	.	TGCGCCAGCAGCCTTCTAAGGGCCAATGAAAAACTGTTTTTT	CASSLLRANEKLFF
TRBJ2-6	TRBV4-1	.	.	TGCGCCAGCAGCCAACTCCCAGGGGGGGCCAACGTCCTGACTTTC	CASSQLPGGANVLTF
TRBJ2-3	TRBV7-2	.	.	TGTGCCAGCAGGACGGCGCCGAATACGCAGTATTTT	CASRTAPNTQYF
TRBJ2-3	TRBV5-6	.	few	TGTGCCAGCAGCCACGAGTGGGGCACAGATACGCAGTATTTT	CASSHEWGTDTQYF
TRBJ2-3	TRBV25-1	.	few	TGTGCCAGCAGTGACGGGGGCCATAACGCAGATACGCAGTATTTT	CASSDGGHNADTQYF
TRBJ2-2	TRBV3-1	.	.	TGTGCCAGCAGCCAAGAATGGGGACTCACCGGGGAGCTGTTTTTT	CASSQEWGLTGELFF
TRBJ2-3	TRBV7-3	.	few	TGTGCCAGCAGCTTATCCGGGCACACAGATACGCAGTATTTT	CASSLSGHTDTQYF
TRBJ2-7	TRBV7-9	TRBD1	.	TGTGCCAGCAGCTTACGTGGTTCGCGACAGGGTGTTTACGAGCAGTACTTC	CASSLRGSRQGVYEQYF
TRBJ1-4	TRBV20-1	.	.	TGCAGTGCGAGACCTTGGGGTGAAAAACTGTTTTTT	CSARPWGEKLFF
TRBJ2-2	TRBV6-2/TRBV6-3	TRBD2	few	TGTGCCAGCAGTTACTCGACTAGCGGTTACACCGGGGAGCTGTTTTTT	CASSYSTSGYTGELFF
TRBJ2-2	TRBV29-1	TRBD1	.	TGCAGCGCGGCCGGGACAGGGTCAGATGGGGAGCTGTTTTTT	CSAAGTGSDGELFF
TRBJ2-2	TRBV19	.	.	TGTGCCACCGACAAATCGAACACCGGGGAGCTGTTTTTT	CATDKSNTGELFF
TRBJ1-2	TRBV7-9	.	few	TGTGCCAGCAGCTTAGGGGCCCTCGGCTACACCTTC	CASSLGALGYTF
TRBJ1-3	TRBV5-1	.	.	TGCGCCAGCAGCTTATTCCCAACGGACCTTCCCGGAAACACCATATATTTT	CASSLFPTDLPGNTIYF
TRBJ1-2	TRBV7-8	.	few	TGTGCCAGCAGCTTAATCTCAGGAGGTTCCTATGGCTACACCTTC	CASSLISGGSYGYTF
TRBJ2-7	TRBV5-1	.	.	TGCGCCAGCAGCGCGACAGGAAACTACGAGCAGTACTTC	CASSATGNYEQYF
TRBJ2-1	TRBV5-1	TRBD2	many	TGCGCCAGCAGCTTGGCACGGGGGGGCAACAATGAGCAGTTCTTC	CASSLARGGNNEQFF
TRBJ1-5	TRBV4-1	.	few	TGCGCCAGCAGCCAAGAGGCCGGGTTGGGCAATCAGCCCCAGCATTTT	CASSQEAGLGNQPQHF
TRBJ1-6	TRBV25-1	.	few	TGTGCCAGCAGTGAATGGGATTCGAATTCACCCCTCCACTTT	CASSEWDSNSPLHF
TRBJ1-5	TRBV21-1	.	few	TGTGCCAGCAGCAAAGAGCAAGGCCCCCCCTCAAATCAGCCCCAGCATTTT	CASSKEQGPPSNQPQHF
TRBJ1-1	TRBV5-1	.	.	TGCGCCAGCAGCTTGGTAGGCGGGAGGGCCTACGAAGCTTTCTTT	CASSLVGGRAYEAFF
TRBJ2-2	TRBV20-1	.	few	TGCAGTGCTAGTCTACGACCCGAGGGCGCCGGGGAGCTGTTTTTT	CSASLRPEGAGELFF
TRBJ2-3	TRBV11-2	.	.	TGTGCCAGCAGCCCAATGGCAGCGGCTAGCACAGATACGCAGTATTTT	CASSPMAAASTDTQYF
TRBJ2-5	TRBV4-3	TRBD2	few	TGCGCCAGCAGCCAAGCCCTGGGACTAGGTGGTATAGAGACCCAGTACTTC	CASSQALGLGGIETQYF